These 29 T cell receptor beta chains were all obtained from the same sample, sequenced in a study of T cell repertoires in cytomegalovirus infection. TCRdb called the reads again in MiXCR, with one record for every CDR3 protein. Of some 160,000 distinct CDR3 sequences in the sample, roughly 15% were seen once. The material sequenced was CD8+ T cells from PBMCs. These receptors all come from a human donor in good health (CMV status not recorded). Some clones in this sample may be carry-over from other donors' samples.

The V call is TRBV7-9, the J call TRBJ2-3; no clear D gene. From germline, CDR1 is SEHNR and CDR2 FQNEAQ (reference sequence). V lost 5 bases to trimming and J lost 5 bases, with 11 bases between them. The CDR3 has 13 residues. Here the CDR3 reads CASSDRGRDTQYF. CDR3 coding DNA: TGTGCCAGCAGCGATAGAGGTAGAGATACGCAGTATTTT.

This clonotype showed up just once. This chain uses TRBV6-2 or TRBV6-3 with TRBJ2-7; 7 bases are a match to TRBD2. CDR1 is MNHEY, CDR2 SVGEGT, per germline. J was trimmed by 2 bases and V by 2 bases; bases with no gene match: 9. The CDR3 has 16 amino acids. CDR3 nucleotides: TGTGCCAGCAGTTACCCCCCCGGGGGGTTCACCTACGAGCAGTACTTC. Protein: CASSYPPGGFTYEQYF.

In its sample, this clonotype was seen a few times. The chain joins TRBV7-9 to TRBJ2-2, with D hard to call. V was trimmed by 6 bases and J by 3 bases, leaving 14 bases between them. Per the germline V gene, CDR1 is SEHNR and CDR2 is FQNEAQ (reference sequence). This CDR3 is 15 amino acids long. CDR3: CASSHNPEYTGELFF. The CDR3 bases are TGTGCCAGCAGTCATAATCCCGAATACACCGGGGAGCTGTTTTTT.

J is TRBJ2-7 and V is TRBV7-9, with D possibly matching TRBD2 (6 bases). Germline assignment: CDR1 SEHNR and CDR2 FQNEAQ (reference sequence). V dropped 2 bases and J dropped 3 bases, with 11 bases sitting between them. The CDR3 length is 14 residues. Here the CDR3 DNA reads TGTGCCAGCAGCTTACCGGGAGTGGGCTACGAGCAGTACTTC. It yields the protein CASSLPGVGYEQYF.

This clonotype was seen a handful of times. The chain couples TRBV14 to TRBJ2-2; D gene uncertain. The V gene's germline CDR1 is SGHDN and CDR2 FVKESK. Trimming took 2 bases from V and 6 from J, leaving 7 bases between them. This CDR3 is built from 13 residues. The CDR3 DNA sequence: TGTGCCAGCAGCCAAAAGAGCCCCGGGGAGCTGTTTTTT. Protein product: CASSQKSPGELFF.

This clonotype was detected a few times. The chain is built from TRBV7-2 and TRBJ2-7, with TRBD2 matching 10 bases. Trimming removed 2 bases from V and 3 bases from J; junction bases left unmatched: 7. CDR1 SGHTA and CDR2 FQGNSA come from the germline V gene. The CDR3 has 16 amino acids. In DNA, the CDR3 is TGTGCCAGCAGCTTAAACATAGCGGGAGGTCACTACGAGCAGTACGTC. Translating it yields CASSLNIAGGHYEQYV.

This clonotype was seen a few times. The J gene is TRBJ2-3, the V gene TRBV7-6, with 11 bases matching TRBD2. There are 17 residues in the CDR3. In germline, CDR1 is SGHVS, CDR2 FNYEAQ. The V gene end was trimmed by 5 bases and the J gene end by 2 bases; junction bases not matched to a gene: 9. The CDR3 coding sequence is TGTGCCAGCAGCAAGGGACTAGCGGTGAGCTACACAGATACGCAGTATTTT. Translating it yields CASSKGLAVSYTDTQYF.

This clonotype has more than one count but fewer than ten. The V and J genes are TRBV9 and TRBJ2-1; 7 positions match TRBD2. J gave up 0 bases and V 2 bases, and 5 bases lay outside the gene matches. The V gene's germline CDR1 is SGDLS and CDR2 YYNGEE. This CDR3 region has 16 residues. CDR3 amino acids: CASSVTGGNSYNEQFF. The CDR3 DNA follows: TGTGCCAGCAGCGTTACGGGAGGTAACTCCTACAATGAGCAGTTCTTC.

This clonotype has just a few counts. V is TRBV20-1 and J is TRBJ1-3, with D possibly being TRBD1 (6 bases). The V end was cut by 6 bases, the J end by 4 bases, with 16 bases between. Germline CDR1 reads DFQATT; CDR2 reads SNEGSKA (reference sequence). The CDR3 runs 14 residues. The CDR3 coding sequence is TGCAGTGCCCCTGGGGCAGGGGAAGGAAACACCATATATTTT. Translation gives CSAPGAGEGNTIYF.

The chain links TRBV7-9 to TRBJ1-1; D gene uncertain. The CDR3 has 15 amino acids. The germline CDR1 and CDR2 sequences are SEHNR and FQNEAQ (reference sequence). The V gene lost 5 bases and the J gene lost 3 bases, with 16 bases spanning the gap. The CDR3 loop reads CASSRGRILDTEAFF. The CDR3 region has the DNA TGTGCCAGCAGCCGAGGGAGGATACTAGACACTGAAGCTTTCTTT.

The rearrangement uses TRBV20-1 and TRBJ1-2, with TRBD1 matching 10 bases. The trim removed 4 bases at V and 0 bases at J, leaving 8 bases unmatched. Germline values: CDR1 DFQATT, CDR2 SNEGSKA (reference sequence). This CDR3 contains 16 residues. CDR3 bases: TGCAGTGCTACGGTGCGGGACAGGGGTACTAACTATGGCTACACCTTC. This sequence encodes CSATVRDRGTNYGYTF.

This clonotype was seen a few times. This chain joins TRBV28 and TRBJ2-7, with D perhaps matching TRBD1 (6 bases). CDR1 is MDHEN, CDR2 SYDVKM, per germline. V dropped 5 bases and J dropped 2 bases, with 16 bases sitting between them. CDR3 length: 15 residues. The CDR3 here is CASSINRVLTYEQYF. The DNA of the CDR3 is TGTGCCAGCAGTATAAACAGGGTATTGACCTACGAGCAGTACTTC.

In its sample, this clonotype was seen a few times. The rearrangement joins TRBV28 to TRBJ1-2; D is unclear. CDR1 is MDHEN, CDR2 SYDVKM, per germline. CDR3 length: 14 amino acids. Between the trimmed V and J ends, which lost 5 bases and 4 bases, there was a span of 14 bases. Here the CDR3 reads CASSRINIGYGYTF. The CDR3 DNA is TGTGCCAGCAGTAGGATAAACATCGGCTATGGCTACACCTTC.

The V call is TRBV2, the J call TRBJ2-6, with no clear D. The germline gives CDR1 SNHLY, CDR2 FYNNEI. This CDR3 has 19 amino acids. V was clipped by 4 bases and J by 3 bases, with 22 bases between them. The CDR3 bases are TGTGCCAGCAGTGGCAGGAACTTGCAACCACCTATTGGGGCCAACGTCCTGACTTTC. This sequence encodes CASSGRNLQPPIGANVLTF.

The CDR3: CASSITESSGNTIYF. The CDR3, as DNA: TGTGCCAGCAGCATCACAGAGAGCTCTGGAAACACCATATATTTT. The chain joins TRBV6-5 to TRBJ1-3, with D uncertain. The CDR3 consists of 15 residues. The ends were cut back, 6 bases at V and 0 bases at J, with 12 bases in the middle. Germline CDR1 and CDR2: MNHEY and SVGAGI.

This clonotype was observed a few times. V gene TRBV7-8 combines with J gene TRBJ2-3, with 8 bases matching TRBD2. Germline V gene data show CDR1 as SGHVS and CDR2 as FQNEAQ. This CDR3 comprises 16 residues. V shed 1 base and J 4 bases; nucleotides not matched to a gene: 7. The DNA for the CDR3 is TGTGCCAGCAGCTTAGTGTCGGGACTAGAGTCAGATACGCAGTATTTT. Translating gives CASSLVSGLESDTQYF.

The rearrangement uses TRBV27 and TRBJ2-7; D remains unclear. Deletions cut 3 bases from V and 0 bases from J, with 6 bases between. The CDR3 spans 13 residues. Germline V gene sequence: CDR1 MNHEY, CDR2 SMNVEV (reference sequence). The CDR3 here is CASSFSISYEQYF. CDR3 nucleotide sequence: TGTGCCAGCAGTTTTTCCATCTCCTACGAGCAGTACTTC.

The chain is built from TRBV12-3 or TRBV12-4 and TRBJ1-4; D remains ambiguous. This CDR3 contains 13 residues. The V and J ends lost 7 bases and 4 bases respectively, with 10 bases between them. Here the CDR3 reads CASTSADNEKLFF. In DNA, the CDR3 is TGTGCCAGCACCTCCGCCGATAATGAAAAACTGTTTTTT.

The chain uses TRBV19 and TRBJ2-5, with 8 bases aligning to TRBD1. CDR3 length equals 15 residues. V was pared by 6 bases and J by 2 bases, with 8 bases of the junction left unmatched. CDR1 and CDR2 (germline): LNHDA, SQIVND (reference sequence). CDR3 region: CASSLKDREQETQYF. DNA for the CDR3: TGTGCCAGTAGCTTAAAGGACAGGGAACAAGAGACCCAGTACTTC. The full variable domain, completed using reference TRBV19 and TRBJ2-5, is DGGITQSPKYLFRKEGQNVTLSCEQNLNHDAMYWYRQDPGQGLRLIYYSQIVNDFQKGDIAEGYSVSREKKESFPLTVTSAQKNPTAFYLCASSLKDREQETQYFGPGTRLLVL.

The sample holds many counts of this clonotype. The CDR3 spells CASSRGAGANVLTF. The CDR3 DNA is TGTGCCAGCAGCCGCGGGGCTGGGGCCAACGTCCTGACTTTC. The chain has TRBV7-2 and TRBJ2-6; possibly TRBD2 for D (6 bases). CDR1 is SGHTA and CDR2 is FQGNSA in the germline V gene. The CDR3 covers 14 residues. The ends were cut back, 5 bases at V and 2 bases at J, with 7 bases in the middle.

V is TRBV7-2 and J is TRBJ1-2; the match to TRBD1 covers 8 bases. The CDR3 consists of 17 residues. Germline V gives CDR1 SGHTA, CDR2 FQGNSA. With 0 bases clipped from V and 4 bases from J, the junction kept 10 bases outside the gene matches. The CDR3 spells CASSLAPQGATSYGYTF. In DNA form, the CDR3 reads TGTGCCAGCAGCTTAGCGCCTCAGGGGGCAACTTCCTATGGCTACACCTTC.

This rearrangement joins TRBV10-3 to TRBJ2-1, with D tentatively TRBD2 (6 bases). Germline values: CDR1 ENHRY, CDR2 SYGVKD. The CDR3 has 14 residues. Trimming took off 7 bases at V and 4 bases at J, with 14 bases between the two ends. CDR3 DNA: TGTGCCATCATGACCAGCGGGCGTTACAATGAGCAGTTCTTC. Translating it yields CAIMTSGRYNEQFF.

This rearrangement joins TRBV14 to TRBJ2-7; no clear D. The CDR3 covers 14 residues. The ends were cut back, 4 bases at V and 0 bases at J, with 10 bases in the middle. Germline-derived CDR1 and CDR2 are SGHDN and FVKESK. CDR3 DNA: TGTGCCAGCAGCCCAGTGGCGAACTCCTACGAGCAGTACTTC. Protein sequence: CASSPVANSYEQYF.

The V and J genes are TRBV29-1 and TRBJ2-7; 8 bases match TRBD1. The J segment lost 7 bases and the V segment lost 6 bases, leaving 5 bases of the junction unmatched. Germline V gene sequence: CDR1 SQVTM, CDR2 ANQGSEA. CDR3 size: 11 residues. The CDR3: CSVRTGKEQYF. CDR3 DNA: TGCAGCGTGCGGACAGGGAAGGAGCAGTACTTC.

The genes are TRBV29-1 and TRBJ2-3; D remains ambiguous. Germline V lookup: CDR1 SQVTM, CDR2 ANQGSEA. Trimming shortened V by 6 bases and J by 2 bases, and 9 bases separated the two germline ends. This CDR3 has 12 residues. The CDR3 nucleotides are TGCAGCGTGGTCGACAACACAGATACGCAGTATTTT. It translates to CSVVDNTDTQYF.

The rearrangement joins TRBV7-6 to TRBJ2-3, with TRBD2 identical over 11 bases. The CDR3 sequence is 17 residues long. After removal of 2 bases from V and 2 bases from J, the junction contained 6 bases not matched to a gene. The germline V gene has CDR1 SGHVS and CDR2 FNYEAQ. This chain's CDR3 is CASSLLLAGGVTDTQYF. The CDR3 DNA reads TGTGCCAGCAGCTTACTCCTAGCGGGAGGTGTCACAGATACGCAGTATTTT.

The CDR3 DNA reads as TGTGCCAGCAGTTACGACTTTAAAGAGACCCAGTACTTC. Protein product: CASSYDFKETQYF. The J gene is TRBJ2-5, the V gene TRBV6-5; D is unclear. V shed 2 bases and J shed 3 bases, with 7 bases lying between them. This CDR3 has 13 residues. CDR1 is MNHEY and CDR2 is SVGAGI in the germline V gene.

This clonotype has more than one count but fewer than ten. The chain uses TRBV7-9 and TRBJ2-4; TRBD2 is a possible D gene (5 bases). The V end lost 1 base, the J end lost 2 bases, and 9 bases lay between the germline ends. The CDR3 has 15 residues. Germline V gene data show CDR1 as SEHNR and CDR2 as FQNEAQ (reference sequence). CDR3 nucleotide sequence: TGTGCCAGCAGCTTAGGGGAGTCGACCAAAAACATTCAGTACTTC. Translating it yields CASSLGESTKNIQYF.

This clonotype was seen only a few times. V usage is TRBV7-6 and J usage is TRBJ2-7; D may correspond to TRBD1 or TRBD2 (5 bases each). CDR3 length equals 15 residues. V was pared by 5 bases and J by 3 bases, with 17 bases between. Germline V gene lookup returns CDR1 SGHVS and CDR2 FNYEAQ. In nucleotides, the CDR3 is TGTGCCAGCAGCCCAACCCTGGGACCTAGCTACGAGCAGTACTTC. Protein sequence: CASSPTLGPSYEQYF.